The present TCR beta chain was sequenced within a study of T cells expressing NK-cell markers. The wider study: Investigators obtained TCR beta repertoires from sorted CD3+CD56+NKG2C+, CD3+CD56+NKG2C- and CD3+CD56-NKG2C+ T cells. Of eight sequenced donors, seven were HCMV-seropositive and one HCMV-seronegative. General study results and limits: Several donors likewise had their CD3+CD56-NKG2C+ fraction led by these clonotypes. Dominant NKG2C+ clonotype frequencies of roughly 1.0-7.0% of CD8+ T cells were measured in more than 5 donors.

From its re-call of the 5' RACE reads, TCRdb lists each CDR3 protein once, without DNA. Its clone listing holds about 260,000 distinct CDR3 sequences. In regard to this clonotype: Its antigen is still unknown.

This CDR3 spans 15 amino acids. Germline CDR1 is SGHTA and CDR2 is FQGNSA. Sequenced sample: blood T cells: a sorted CD56 or NKG2C T cell subset, CD4+ or CD8+ T cells, or bulk PBMC T cells (not recorded which). The V and J genes are TRBV7-2 and TRBJ2-3; the TRBD1 assignment by TCRdb is unverifiable without DNA. This TCR was sampled from a man between 18 and 35 years old in good health. This chain's CDR3 is CASSREGIRTDTQYF.